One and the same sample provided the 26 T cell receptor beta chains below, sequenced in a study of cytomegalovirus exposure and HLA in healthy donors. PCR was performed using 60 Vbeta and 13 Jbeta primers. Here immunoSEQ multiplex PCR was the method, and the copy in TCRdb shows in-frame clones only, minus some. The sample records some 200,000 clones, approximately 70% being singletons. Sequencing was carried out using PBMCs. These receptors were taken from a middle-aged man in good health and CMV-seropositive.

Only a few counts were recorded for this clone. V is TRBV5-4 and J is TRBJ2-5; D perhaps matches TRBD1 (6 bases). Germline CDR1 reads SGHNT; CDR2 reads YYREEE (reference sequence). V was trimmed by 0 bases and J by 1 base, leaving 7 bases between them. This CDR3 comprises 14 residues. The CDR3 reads CASSLGGPQETQYF. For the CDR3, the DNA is TGTGCCAGCAGCTTGGGGGGGCCCCAAGAGACCCAGTACTTC.

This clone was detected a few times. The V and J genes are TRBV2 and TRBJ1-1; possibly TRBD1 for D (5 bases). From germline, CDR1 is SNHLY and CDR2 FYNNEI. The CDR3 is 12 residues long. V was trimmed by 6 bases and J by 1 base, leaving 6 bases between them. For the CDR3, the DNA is TGTGCCAGCAGGACAGCGAACACTGAAGCTTTCTTT. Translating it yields CASRTANTEAFF.

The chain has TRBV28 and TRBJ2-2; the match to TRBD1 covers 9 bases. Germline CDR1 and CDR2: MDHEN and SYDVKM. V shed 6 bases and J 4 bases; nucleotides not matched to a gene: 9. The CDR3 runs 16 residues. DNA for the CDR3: TGTGCCAGCAGCGCTATGGACAGGGGTCGCACCGGGGAGCTGTTTTTT. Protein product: CASSAMDRGRTGELFF.

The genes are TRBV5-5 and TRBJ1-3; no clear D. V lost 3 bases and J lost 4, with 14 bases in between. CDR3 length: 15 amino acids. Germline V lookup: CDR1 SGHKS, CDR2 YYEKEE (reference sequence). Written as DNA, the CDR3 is TGTGCCAGCAGCTCCCCTTGGGCTGGAGGAAACACCATATATTTT. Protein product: CASSSPWAGGNTIYF.

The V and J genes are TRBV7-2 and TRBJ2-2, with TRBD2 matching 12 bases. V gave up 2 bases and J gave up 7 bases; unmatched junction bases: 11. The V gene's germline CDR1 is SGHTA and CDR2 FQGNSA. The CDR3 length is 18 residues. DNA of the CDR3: TGTGCCAGCAGCTTATCCCCCGCTAGCGGGGGGGCCATCGGGGAGCTGTTTTTT. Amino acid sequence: CASSLSPASGGAIGELFF.

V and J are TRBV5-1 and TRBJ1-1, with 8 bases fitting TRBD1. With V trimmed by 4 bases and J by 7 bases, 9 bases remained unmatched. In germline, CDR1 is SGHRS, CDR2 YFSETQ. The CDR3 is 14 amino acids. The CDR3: CASSAPDREFEAFF. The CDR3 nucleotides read TGCGCCAGCAGCGCGCCGGACAGGGAGTTTGAAGCTTTCTTT.

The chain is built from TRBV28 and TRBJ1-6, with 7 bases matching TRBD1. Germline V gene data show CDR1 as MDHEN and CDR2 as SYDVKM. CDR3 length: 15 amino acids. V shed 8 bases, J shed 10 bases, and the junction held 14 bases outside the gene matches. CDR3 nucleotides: TGTGCCAGCTCCGAGGGGGCCCTGGGGGAATCACCCCTCCACTTT. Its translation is CASSEGALGESPLHF.

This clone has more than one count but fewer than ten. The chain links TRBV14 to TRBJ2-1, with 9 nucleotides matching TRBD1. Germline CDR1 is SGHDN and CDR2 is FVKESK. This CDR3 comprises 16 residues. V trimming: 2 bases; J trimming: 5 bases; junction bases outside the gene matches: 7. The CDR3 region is CASSQIAGQGDNEQFF. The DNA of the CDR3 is TGTGCCAGCAGCCAAATCGCGGGACAGGGAGACAATGAGCAGTTCTTC.

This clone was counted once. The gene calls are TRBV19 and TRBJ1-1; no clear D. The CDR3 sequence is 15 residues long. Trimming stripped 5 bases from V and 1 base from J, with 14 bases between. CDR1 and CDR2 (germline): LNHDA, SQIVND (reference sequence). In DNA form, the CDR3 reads TGTGCCAGTAGTTCCCCCGGGATTTGGAACACTGAAGCTTTCTTT. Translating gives CASSSPGIWNTEAFF.

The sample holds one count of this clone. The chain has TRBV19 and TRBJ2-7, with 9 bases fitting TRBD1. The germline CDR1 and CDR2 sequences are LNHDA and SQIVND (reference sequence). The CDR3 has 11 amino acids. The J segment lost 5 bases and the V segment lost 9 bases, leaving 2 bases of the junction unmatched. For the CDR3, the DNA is TGTGCCAGAGGGGACAGGGACGAGCAGTACTTC. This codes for CARGDRDEQYF.

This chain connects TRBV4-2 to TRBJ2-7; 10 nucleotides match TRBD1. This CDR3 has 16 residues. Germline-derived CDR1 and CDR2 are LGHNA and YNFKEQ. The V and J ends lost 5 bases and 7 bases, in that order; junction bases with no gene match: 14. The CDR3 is CASSFGPGQGIGEQYF. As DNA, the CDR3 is TGTGCCAGCAGCTTTGGCCCGGGACAGGGGATAGGGGAGCAGTACTTC.

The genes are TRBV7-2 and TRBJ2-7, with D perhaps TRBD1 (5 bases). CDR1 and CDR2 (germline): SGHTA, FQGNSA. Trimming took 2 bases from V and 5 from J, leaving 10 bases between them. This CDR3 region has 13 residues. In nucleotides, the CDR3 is TGTGCCAGCAGCTTACGCCGACAGAACGAGCAGTACTTC. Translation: CASSLRRQNEQYF.

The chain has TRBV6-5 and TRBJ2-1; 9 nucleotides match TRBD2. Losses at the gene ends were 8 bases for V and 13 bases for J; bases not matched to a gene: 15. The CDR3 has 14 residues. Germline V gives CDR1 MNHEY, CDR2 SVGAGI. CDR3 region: CASVSGGLGGGQFF. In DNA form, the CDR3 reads TGTGCCAGCGTCAGCGGGGGGCTGGGGGGGGGTCAGTTCTTC.

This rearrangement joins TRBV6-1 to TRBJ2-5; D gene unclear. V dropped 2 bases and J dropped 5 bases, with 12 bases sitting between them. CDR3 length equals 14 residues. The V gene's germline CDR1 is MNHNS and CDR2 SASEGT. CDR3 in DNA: TGTGCCAGCAGTGAATCCTTCAGTCTGGAGACCCAGTACTTC. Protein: CASSESFSLETQYF.

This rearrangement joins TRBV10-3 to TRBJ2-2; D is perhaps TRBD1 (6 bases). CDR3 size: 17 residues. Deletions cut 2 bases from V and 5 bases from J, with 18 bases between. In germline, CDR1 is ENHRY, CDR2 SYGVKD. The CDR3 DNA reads TGTGCCATCAGTGAGCGGCCCATCACGAGGGGGACCGGGGAGCTGTTTTTT. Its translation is CAISERPITRGTGELFF.

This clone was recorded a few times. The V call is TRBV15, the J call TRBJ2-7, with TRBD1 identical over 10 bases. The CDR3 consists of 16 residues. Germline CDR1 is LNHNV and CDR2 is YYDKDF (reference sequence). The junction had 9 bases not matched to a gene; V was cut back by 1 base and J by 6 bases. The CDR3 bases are TGTGCCACCAGCAGAGGTGTCGACAGGGGGCTTGGCGAGCAGTACTTC. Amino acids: CATSRGVDRGLGEQYF.

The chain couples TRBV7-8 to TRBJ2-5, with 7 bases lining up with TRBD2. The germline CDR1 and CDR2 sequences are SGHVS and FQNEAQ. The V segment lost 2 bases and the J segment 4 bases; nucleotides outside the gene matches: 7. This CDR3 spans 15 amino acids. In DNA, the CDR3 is TGTGCCAGCAGCTTAAATCGAGGCGGGGGAGAGACCCAGTACTTC. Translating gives CASSLNRGGGETQYF.

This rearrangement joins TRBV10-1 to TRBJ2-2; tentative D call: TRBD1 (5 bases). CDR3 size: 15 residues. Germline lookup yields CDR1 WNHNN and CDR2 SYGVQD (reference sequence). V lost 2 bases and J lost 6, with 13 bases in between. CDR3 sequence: CASSEGRAQSGELFF. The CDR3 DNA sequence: TGCGCCAGCAGTGAGGGCAGGGCGCAATCCGGGGAGCTGTTTTTT.

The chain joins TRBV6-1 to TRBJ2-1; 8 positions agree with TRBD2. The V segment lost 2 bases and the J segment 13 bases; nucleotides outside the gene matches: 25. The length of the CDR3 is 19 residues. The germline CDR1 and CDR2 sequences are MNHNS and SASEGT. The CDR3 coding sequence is TGTGCCAGCAGTGAAACGGTCGGTATAGCGGGAACAATGAAGAAGACCCAGTTCTTC. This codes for CASSETVGIAGTMKKTQFF.

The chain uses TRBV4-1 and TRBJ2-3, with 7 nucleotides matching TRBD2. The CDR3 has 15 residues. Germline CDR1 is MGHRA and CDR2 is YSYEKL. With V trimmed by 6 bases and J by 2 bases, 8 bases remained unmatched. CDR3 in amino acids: CASSPGGGPTDTQYF. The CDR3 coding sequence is TGCGCCAGCAGTCCTGGGGGGGGACCCACAGATACGCAGTATTTT.

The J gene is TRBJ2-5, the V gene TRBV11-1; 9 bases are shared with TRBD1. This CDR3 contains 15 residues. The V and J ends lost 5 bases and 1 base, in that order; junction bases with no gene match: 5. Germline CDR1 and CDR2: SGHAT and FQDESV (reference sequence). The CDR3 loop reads CASSLMTGGQETQYF. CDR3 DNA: TGTGCCAGCAGCCTTATGACAGGGGGCCAAGAGACCCAGTACTTC. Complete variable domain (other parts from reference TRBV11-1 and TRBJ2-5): EAEVAQSPRYKITEKSQAVAFWCDPISGHATLYWYRQILGQGPELLVQFQDESVVDDSQLPKDRFSAERLKGVDSTLKIQPAELGDSAMYLCASSLMTGGQETQYFGPGTRLLVL.

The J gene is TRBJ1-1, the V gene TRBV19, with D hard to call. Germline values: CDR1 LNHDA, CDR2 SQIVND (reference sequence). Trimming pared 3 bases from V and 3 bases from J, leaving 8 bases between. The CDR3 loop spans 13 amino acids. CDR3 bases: TGTGCCAGTAGTATGGAGATTTACACTGAAGCTTTCTTT. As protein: CASSMEIYTEAFF.

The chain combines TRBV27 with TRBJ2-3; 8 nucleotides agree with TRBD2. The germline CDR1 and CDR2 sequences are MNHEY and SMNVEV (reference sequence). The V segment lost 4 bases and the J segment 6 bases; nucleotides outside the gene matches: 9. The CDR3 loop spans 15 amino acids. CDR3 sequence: CASSSDRGGFDTQYF. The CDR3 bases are TGTGCCAGCAGTTCCGACCGGGGGGGCTTTGATACGCAGTATTTT.

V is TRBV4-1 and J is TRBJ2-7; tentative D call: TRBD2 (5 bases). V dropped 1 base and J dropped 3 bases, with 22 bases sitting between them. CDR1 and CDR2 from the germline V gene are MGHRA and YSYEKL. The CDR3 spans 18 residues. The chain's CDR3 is CASSQGISEDWVSYEQYF. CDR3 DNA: TGCGCCAGCAGCCAAGGTATTAGCGAAGATTGGGTAAGCTACGAGCAGTACTTC.

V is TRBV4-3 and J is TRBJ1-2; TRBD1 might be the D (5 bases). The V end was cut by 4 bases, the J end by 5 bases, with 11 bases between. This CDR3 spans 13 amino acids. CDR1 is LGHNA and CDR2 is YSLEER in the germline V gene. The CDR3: CASSRRGGYGYTF. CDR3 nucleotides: TGCGCCAGCAGCCGAAGGGGAGGGTATGGCTACACCTTC.

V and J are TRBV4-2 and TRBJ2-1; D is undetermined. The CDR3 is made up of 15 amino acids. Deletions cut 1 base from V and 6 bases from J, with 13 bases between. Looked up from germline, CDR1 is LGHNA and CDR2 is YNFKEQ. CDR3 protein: CASSQGMAGSNEQFF. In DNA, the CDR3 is TGTGCCAGCAGCCAAGGCATGGCAGGTTCCAATGAGCAGTTCTTC.